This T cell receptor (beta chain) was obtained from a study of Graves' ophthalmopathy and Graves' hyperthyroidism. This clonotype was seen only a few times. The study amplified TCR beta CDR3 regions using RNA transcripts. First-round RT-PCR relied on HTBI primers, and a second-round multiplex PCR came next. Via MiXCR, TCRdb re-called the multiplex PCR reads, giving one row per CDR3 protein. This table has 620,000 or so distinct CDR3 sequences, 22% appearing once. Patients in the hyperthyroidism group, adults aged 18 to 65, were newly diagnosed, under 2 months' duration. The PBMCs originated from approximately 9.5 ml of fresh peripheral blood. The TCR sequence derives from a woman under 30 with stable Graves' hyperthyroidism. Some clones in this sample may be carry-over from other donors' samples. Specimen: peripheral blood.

The CDR3, as DNA: TGTGCCAGCAGACACCGACTCGAAGCTTTCTTT. Amino acids: CASRHRLEAFF. The chain recombines TRBV27 with TRBJ1-1; no reliable D call. Trimming shortened V by 6 bases and J by 8 bases, and 10 bases separated the two germline ends. The germline V gene has CDR1 MNHEY and CDR2 SMNVEV (reference sequence). The CDR3 sequence is 11 residues long.